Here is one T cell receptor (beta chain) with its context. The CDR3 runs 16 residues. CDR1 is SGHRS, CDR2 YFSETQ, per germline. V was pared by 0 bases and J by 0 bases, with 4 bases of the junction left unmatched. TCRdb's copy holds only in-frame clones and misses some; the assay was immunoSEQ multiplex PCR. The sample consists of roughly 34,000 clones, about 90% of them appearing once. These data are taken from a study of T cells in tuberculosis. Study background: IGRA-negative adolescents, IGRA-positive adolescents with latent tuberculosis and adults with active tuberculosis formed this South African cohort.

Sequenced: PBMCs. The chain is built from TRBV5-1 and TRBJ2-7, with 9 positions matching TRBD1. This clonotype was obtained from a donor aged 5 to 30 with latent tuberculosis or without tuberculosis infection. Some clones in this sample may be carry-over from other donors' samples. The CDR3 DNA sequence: TGCGCCAGCAGCTTGGATGGGACAGGGAGCTCCTACGAGCAGTACTTC. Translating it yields CASSLDGTGSSYEQYF.